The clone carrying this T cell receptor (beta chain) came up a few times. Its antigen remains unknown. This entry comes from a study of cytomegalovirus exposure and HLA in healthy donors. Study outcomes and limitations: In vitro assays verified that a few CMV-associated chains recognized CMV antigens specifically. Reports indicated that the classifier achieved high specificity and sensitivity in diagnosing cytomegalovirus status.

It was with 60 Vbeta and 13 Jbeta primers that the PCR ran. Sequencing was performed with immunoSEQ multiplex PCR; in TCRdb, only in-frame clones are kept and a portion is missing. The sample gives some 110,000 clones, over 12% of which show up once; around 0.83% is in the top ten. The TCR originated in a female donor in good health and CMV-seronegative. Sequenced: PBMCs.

CDR3 protein: CAWSVSMFDTEAFF. CDR3 DNA: TGTGCCTGGAGTGTCAGTATGTTCGACACTGAAGCTTTCTTT. The chain couples TRBV30 to TRBJ1-1; D gene ambiguous. CDR3 length: 14 amino acids. V was cut by 0 bases and J by 3 bases, with 11 bases left in between. The germline V gene has CDR1 GTSNPN and CDR2 SVGIG (reference sequence).